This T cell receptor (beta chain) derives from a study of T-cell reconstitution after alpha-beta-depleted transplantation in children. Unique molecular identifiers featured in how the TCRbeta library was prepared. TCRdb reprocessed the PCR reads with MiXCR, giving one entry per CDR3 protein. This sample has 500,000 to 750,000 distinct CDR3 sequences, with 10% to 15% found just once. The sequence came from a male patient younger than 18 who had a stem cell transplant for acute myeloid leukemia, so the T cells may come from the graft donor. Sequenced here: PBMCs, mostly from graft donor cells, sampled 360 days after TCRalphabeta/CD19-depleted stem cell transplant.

CDR3 nucleotide sequence: TGTGCCAGCAGCGACTTGCGTAAAACCGGGGAGCTGTTTTTT. It codes for CASSDLRKTGELFF. The chain has TRBV28 and TRBJ2-2; D is unclear. The V and J ends lost 6 bases and 5 bases respectively, with 13 bases between them. The CDR3 covers 14 residues. Germline-derived CDR1 and CDR2 are MDHEN and SYDVKM.